Below, one T cell receptor beta chain is given with its context. This sample is drawn from a study of OX40 agonist ivuxolimab in advanced cancers. Trimming pared 0 bases from V and 6 bases from J, leaving 13 bases between. The CDR3 runs 14 residues. In germline, CDR1 is SGHRS, CDR2 YFSETQ. The repertoire was sequenced with immunoSEQ multiplex PCR; TCRdb's copy has only in-frame clones and lacks some. The sample holds about 44,000 clones, over 80% seen once. The specimen comprised CD4+ or CD8+ T cells sorted from blood, sampled in a trial of the OX40 agonist ivuxolimab. V usage is TRBV5-1 and J usage is TRBJ2-7, with D perhaps assigned TRBD1 or TRBD2 (5 bases each). This clonotype was obtained from an adult with an advanced solid tumor such as melanoma, head and neck, liver or kidney cancer. The CDR3 loop is CASSLGGPILEQYF. Written as DNA, the CDR3 is TGCGCCAGCAGCTTGGGGGGACCCATTCTCGAGCAGTACTTC.